This is a list of T cell receptor beta chains from one sample in a study of early T cells in non-severe SARS-CoV-2 infection. MiXCR, run by TCRdb on the 5' RACE reads, gives a single entry per CDR3 protein. Here the sample spans approximately 75,000 distinct CDR3 sequences, roughly 15% being singletons. Sequences were derived from whole blood, sampled at baseline. The receptors here all came from an adult who was a healthcare worker with PCR-confirmed SARS-CoV-2 infection or an uninfected control (not recorded which). CDR3s include the opening cysteine and the closing phenylalanine or tryptophan. A D gene is named only where the DNA matches it firmly. A row's size may be missing; if present it is once, few, many or a size class.

TRBV4-2,few,.,TRBJ2-7,CASSPAREPYEQYF,TGTGCCAGCAGCCCCGCCCGGGAGCCCTACGAGCAGTACTTC
TRBV18,.,.,TRBJ2-2,CASSSSRAEATTGELFF,TGTGCCAGCTCATCATCCAGGGCCGAAGCGACCACCGGGGAGCTGTTTTTT
TRBV20-1,.,.,TRBJ1-2,CSPGQSGDYGYTF,TGCAGTCCGGGACAAAGCGGGGACTATGGCTACACCTTC
TRBV13,.,.,TRBJ2-3,CASSLRGIADTQYF,TGTGCCAGCAGCTTAAGAGGGATCGCAGATACGCAGTATTTT
TRBV12-3/TRBV12-4,few,.,TRBJ1-2,CASNQEQNYGYTF,TGTGCCAGCAATCAAGAGCAGAACTATGGCTACACCTTC
TRBV20-1,.,TRBD2,TRBJ2-4,CSARDPGGGPFRAKNIQYF,TGCAGTGCTAGAGATCCGGGGGGAGGGCCCTTTAGGGCCAAAAACATTCAGTACTTC
TRBV11-2,few,.,TRBJ2-5,CASSQDYLIWETQYF,TGTGCCAGCAGCCAAGACTATCTGATTTGGGAGACCCAGTACTTC
TRBV6-1,many,.,TRBJ2-7,CASTNVPYEQYF,TGTGCCAGCACCAACGTACCCTACGAGCAGTACTTC
TRBV11-1,few,.,TRBJ1-6,CASSFGRGRSPLHF,TGTGCCAGCAGCTTTGGCAGGGGAAGATCACCCCTCCACTTT
TRBV28,few,.,TRBJ1-5,CASSLLQGVIDQPQHF,TGTGCCAGCAGTTTATTACAGGGAGTTATTGATCAGCCCCAGCATTTT
TRBV28,.,TRBD1,TRBJ1-1,CASRNQGALMNTEAFF,TGTGCCAGTAGGAACCAGGGGGCTTTGATGAACACTGAAGCTTTCTTT
TRBV29-1,many,.,TRBJ1-3,CSASTDLLSGNTIYF,TGCAGCGCCTCGACGGACCTACTCTCTGGAAACACCATATATTTT
TRBV24-1,many,TRBD2,TRBJ2-1,CATSDPTSGESNEQFF,TGTGCCACCAGTGACCCGACTAGCGGAGAATCCAATGAGCAGTTCTTC
TRBV18,.,.,TRBJ1-1,CASSLDRWGTEAFF,TGTGCCAGCTCGCTAGACAGGTGGGGCACTGAAGCTTTCTTT
TRBV11-2,few,TRBD2,TRBJ2-4,CASSLGGGGPLAKNIQYF,TGTGCCAGCAGCTTAGGGGGCGGGGGGCCCTTAGCCAAAAACATTCAGTACTTC
TRBV30,few,.,TRBJ1-6,CAWSRDNSPLHF,TGTGCCTGGAGCCGCGATAATTCACCCCTCCACTTT
TRBV29-1,.,TRBD2,TRBJ2-7,CSVGIGTSEDYEQYF,TGCAGCGTTGGGATTGGGACTAGCGAAGACTACGAGCAGTACTTC
TRBV20-1,once,.,TRBJ2-5,CSARPPSGGGFETQYF,TGCAGTGCTAGACCGCCTTCTGGAGGGGGCTTTGAGACCCAGTACTTC
TRBV7-3,medium-sized,TRBD1,TRBJ1-1,CASSLARGAGTEAFF,TGTGCCAGCAGCTTGGCCAGGGGGGCTGGGACTGAAGCTTTCTTT
TRBV20-1,.,TRBD2,TRBJ2-7,CSAATSGSSYEQYF,TGCAGTGCTGCGACTAGCGGGAGCTCCTACGAGCAGTACTTC
TRBV7-9,.,.,TRBJ2-1,CASSSPRNNEQFF,TGTGCCAGCAGCTCCCCTCGCAACAATGAGCAGTTCTTC
TRBV6-6,many,.,TRBJ1-5,CASKGGNQPQHF,TGTGCCAGCAAGGGGGGAAATCAGCCCCAGCATTTT
TRBV24-1,many,TRBD1,TRBJ2-1,CATSEGQAYGEQFF,TGTGCCACCAGTGAAGGACAGGCTTACGGTGAGCAGTTCTTC
TRBV9,few,.,TRBJ2-5,CASSPGQGAETQYF,TGTGCCAGCAGCCCGGGACAAGGAGCAGAGACCCAGTACTTC
TRBV6-1,few,.,TRBJ1-5,CASMGRSNSNQPQHF,TGTGCCAGCATGGGACGTAGCAATAGCAATCAGCCCCAGCATTTT
TRBV7-9,few,.,TRBJ2-7,CASSPEAARGAYEQYF,TGTGCCAGCAGTCCCGAGGCGGCACGGGGCGCATACGAGCAGTACTTC
TRBV2,few,.,TRBJ2-3,CASSEALSPADTQYF,TGTGCCAGCAGTGAAGCGCTAAGCCCTGCCGATACGCAGTATTTT
TRBV3-1,.,TRBD1,TRBJ2-7,CASSQGTPGQGGHEQYF,TGTGCCAGCAGCCAAGGGACTCCGGGACAGGGGGGCCACGAGCAGTACTTC
TRBV20-1,.,.,TRBJ2-1,CSARRSGEQFF,TGCAGTGCTAGACGGTCTGGAGAGCAGTTCTTC
TRBV11-2,.,.,TRBJ2-7,CASSLRAGRSYEQYF,TGTGCCAGCAGCTTACGGGCAGGGAGGTCCTACGAGCAGTACTTC
TRBV7-9,few,.,TRBJ1-5,CATSMGTGLPNQPQHF,TGTGCCACCTCAATGGGTACAGGGCTCCCCAATCAGCCCCAGCATTTT
TRBV4-1,.,.,TRBJ2-7,CASSLLDSEPSYEQYF,TGCGCCAGCAGCCTTCTTGACAGCGAGCCCTCCTACGAGCAGTACTTC
TRBV20-1,.,.,TRBJ1-1,CSASEAGAGTEAFF,TGCAGTGCTAGTGAAGCAGGGGCAGGCACTGAAGCTTTCTTT
TRBV7-6,many,TRBD1,TRBJ2-7,CASSSRQGQYEQYF,TGTGCCAGCAGCTCCCGACAGGGTCAGTACGAGCAGTACTTC
TRBV5-5,.,.,TRBJ2-3,CASSLAKGFTDTQYF,TGTGCCAGCAGCTTGGCCAAGGGGTTCACAGATACGCAGTATTTT
TRBV29-1,few,.,TRBJ2-5,CSVAWTEKETQYF,TGCAGCGTTGCTTGGACAGAAAAAGAGACCCAGTACTTC
TRBV5-1,.,.,TRBJ2-7,CASRTSLTDEQYF,TGCGCCAGCAGGACAAGTTTGACGGACGAGCAGTACTTC
TRBV9,.,TRBD2,TRBJ2-1,CASSVGASGINEQFF,TGTGCCAGCAGCGTAGGGGCTAGCGGGATCAATGAGCAGTTCTTC
TRBV6-1,.,.,TRBJ2-7,CASRIMGYEQYF,TGTGCCAGCAGGATCATGGGATACGAGCAGTACTTC